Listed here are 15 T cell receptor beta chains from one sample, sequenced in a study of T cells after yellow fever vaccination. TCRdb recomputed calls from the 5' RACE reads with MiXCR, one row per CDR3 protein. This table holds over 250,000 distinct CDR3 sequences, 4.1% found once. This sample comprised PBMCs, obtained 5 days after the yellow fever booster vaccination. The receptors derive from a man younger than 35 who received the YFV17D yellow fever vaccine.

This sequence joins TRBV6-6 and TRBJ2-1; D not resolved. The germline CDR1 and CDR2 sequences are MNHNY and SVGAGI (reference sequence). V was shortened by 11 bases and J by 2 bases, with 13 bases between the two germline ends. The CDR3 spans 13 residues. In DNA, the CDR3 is TGTGCCGGATCCCGGTCACCCTACAATGAGCAGTTCTTC. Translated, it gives CAGSRSPYNEQFF.

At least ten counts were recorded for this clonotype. The CDR3 region has the DNA TGTGCCACCAGTGATTTCGACACGTACGAGCAGTACTTC. The encoded protein is CATSDFDTYEQYF. This chain joins TRBV24-1 and TRBJ2-7; D is unresolved. CDR1 is KGHDR and CDR2 is SFDVKD in the germline V gene. With 1 base removed from V and 4 bases from J, the gap between germline ends came to 7 bases. CDR3 length equals 13 residues.

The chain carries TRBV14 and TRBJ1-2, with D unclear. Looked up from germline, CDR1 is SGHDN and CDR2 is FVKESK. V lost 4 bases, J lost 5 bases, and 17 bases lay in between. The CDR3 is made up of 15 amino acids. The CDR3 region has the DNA TGTGCCAGCAGCCCCTTCCTCGCACGAGATTATGGCTACACCTTC. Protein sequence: CASSPFLARDYGYTF. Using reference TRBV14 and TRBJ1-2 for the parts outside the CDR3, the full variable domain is EAGVTQFPSHSVIEKGQTVTLRCDPISGHDNLYWYRRVMGKEIKFLLHFVKESKQDESGMPNNRFLAERTGGTYSTLKVQPAELEDSGVYFCASSPFLARDYGYTFGSGTRLTVV.

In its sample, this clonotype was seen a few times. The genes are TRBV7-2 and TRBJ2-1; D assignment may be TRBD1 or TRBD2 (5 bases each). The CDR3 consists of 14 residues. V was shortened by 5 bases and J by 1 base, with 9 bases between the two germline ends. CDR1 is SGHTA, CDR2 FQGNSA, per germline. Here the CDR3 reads CASSPGPSYNEQFF. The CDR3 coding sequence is TGTGCCAGCAGCCCGGGACCATCCTACAATGAGCAGTTCTTC.

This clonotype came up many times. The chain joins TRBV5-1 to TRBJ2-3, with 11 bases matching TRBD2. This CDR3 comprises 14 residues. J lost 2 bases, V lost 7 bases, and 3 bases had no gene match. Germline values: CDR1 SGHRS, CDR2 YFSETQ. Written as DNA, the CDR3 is TGCGCCAGCCGGACTAGCGGGCTCACAGATACGCAGTATTTT. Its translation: CASRTSGLTDTQYF.

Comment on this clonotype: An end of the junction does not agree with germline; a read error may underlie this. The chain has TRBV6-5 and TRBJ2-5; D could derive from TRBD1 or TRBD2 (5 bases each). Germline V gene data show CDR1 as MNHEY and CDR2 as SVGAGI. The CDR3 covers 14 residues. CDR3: CASIKRQGEVTQSF. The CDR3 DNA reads TGTGCCAGCATCAAGCGGCAGGGTGAGGTGACCCAGTCCTTC.

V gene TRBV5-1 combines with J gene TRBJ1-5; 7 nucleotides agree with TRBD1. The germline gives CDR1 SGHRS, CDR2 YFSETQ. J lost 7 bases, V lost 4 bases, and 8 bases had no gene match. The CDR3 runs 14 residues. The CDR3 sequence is CASSTTGVDQPQHF. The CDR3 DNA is TGCGCCAGCAGCACAACAGGGGTTGACCAGCCCCAGCATTTT. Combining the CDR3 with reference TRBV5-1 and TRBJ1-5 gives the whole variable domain KAGVTQTPRYLIKTRGQQVTLSCSPISGHRSVSWYQQTPGQGLQFLFEYFSETQRNKGNFPGRFSGRQFSNSRSEMNVSTLELGDSALYLCASSTTGVDQPQHFGDGTRLSIL.

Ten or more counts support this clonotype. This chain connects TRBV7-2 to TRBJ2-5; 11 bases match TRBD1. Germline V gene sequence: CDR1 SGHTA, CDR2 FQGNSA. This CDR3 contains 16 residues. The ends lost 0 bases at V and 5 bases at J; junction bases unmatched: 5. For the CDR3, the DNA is TGTGCCAGCAGCTTAGCGAGGACAGGGGGCCGGGAGACCCAGTACTTC. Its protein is CASSLARTGGRETQYF.

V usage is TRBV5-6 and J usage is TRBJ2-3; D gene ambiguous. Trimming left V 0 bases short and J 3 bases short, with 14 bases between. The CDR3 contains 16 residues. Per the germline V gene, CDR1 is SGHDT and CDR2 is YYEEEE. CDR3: CASSLGTPLTTDTQYF. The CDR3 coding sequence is TGTGCCAGCAGCTTGGGAACACCTCTAACAACAGATACGCAGTATTTT.

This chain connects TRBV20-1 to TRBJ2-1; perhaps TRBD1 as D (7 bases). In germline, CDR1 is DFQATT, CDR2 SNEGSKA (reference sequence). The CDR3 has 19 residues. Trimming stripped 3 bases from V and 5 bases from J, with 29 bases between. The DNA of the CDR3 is TGCAGTGCTAGCGGTCGGCAGGGGGGCCTGGTTATCTGGAACAATGAGCAGTTCTTC. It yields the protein CSASGRQGGLVIWNNEQFF.

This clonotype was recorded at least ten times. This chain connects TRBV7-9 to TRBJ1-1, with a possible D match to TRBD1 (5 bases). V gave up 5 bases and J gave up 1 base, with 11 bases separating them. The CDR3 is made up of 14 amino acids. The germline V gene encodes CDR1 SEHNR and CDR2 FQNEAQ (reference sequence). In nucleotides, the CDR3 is TGTGCCAGCAGCGCCCCAGGGCCGAACACTGAAGCTTTCTTT. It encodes CASSAPGPNTEAFF.

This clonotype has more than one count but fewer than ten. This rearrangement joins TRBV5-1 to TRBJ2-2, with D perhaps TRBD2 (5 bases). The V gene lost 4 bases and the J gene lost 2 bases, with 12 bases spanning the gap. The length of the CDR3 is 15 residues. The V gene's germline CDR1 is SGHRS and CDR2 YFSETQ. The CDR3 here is CASSMVASNTGELFF. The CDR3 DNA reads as TGCGCCAGCAGCATGGTAGCGAGTAACACCGGGGAGCTGTTTTTT.

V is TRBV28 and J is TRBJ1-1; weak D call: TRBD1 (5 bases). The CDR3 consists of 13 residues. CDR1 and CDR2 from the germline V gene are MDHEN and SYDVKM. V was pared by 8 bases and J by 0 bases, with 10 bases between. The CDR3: CASLLTVNTEAFF. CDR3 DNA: TGTGCCAGCCTCCTGACAGTGAACACTGAAGCTTTCTTT.

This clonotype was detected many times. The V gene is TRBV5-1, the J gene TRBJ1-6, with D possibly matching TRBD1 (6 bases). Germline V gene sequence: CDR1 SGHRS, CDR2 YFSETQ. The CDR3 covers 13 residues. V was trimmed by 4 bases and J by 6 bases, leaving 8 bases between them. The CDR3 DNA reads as TGCGCCAGCAGCATGGACAGTAATTCACCCCTCCACTTT. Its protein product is CASSMDSNSPLHF.

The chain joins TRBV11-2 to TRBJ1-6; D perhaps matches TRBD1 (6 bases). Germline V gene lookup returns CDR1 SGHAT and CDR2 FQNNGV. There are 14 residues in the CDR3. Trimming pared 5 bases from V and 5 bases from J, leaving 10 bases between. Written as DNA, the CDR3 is TGTGCCAGCAGCGAGGGGGGGGATAATTCACCCCTCCACTTT. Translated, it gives CASSEGGDNSPLHF.